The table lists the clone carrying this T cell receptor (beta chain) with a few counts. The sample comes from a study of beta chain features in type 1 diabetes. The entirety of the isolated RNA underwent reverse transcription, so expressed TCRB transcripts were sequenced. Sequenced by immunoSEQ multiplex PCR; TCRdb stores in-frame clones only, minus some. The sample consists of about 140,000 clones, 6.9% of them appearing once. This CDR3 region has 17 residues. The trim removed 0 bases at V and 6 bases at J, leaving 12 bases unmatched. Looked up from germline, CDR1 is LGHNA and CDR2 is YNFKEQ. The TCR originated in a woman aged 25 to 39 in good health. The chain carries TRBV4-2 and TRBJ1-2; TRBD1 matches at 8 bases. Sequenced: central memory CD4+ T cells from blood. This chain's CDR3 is CASSQEWSGTGGHGYTF. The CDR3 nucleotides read TGTGCCAGCAGCCAAGAGTGGTCCGGGACAGGCGGTCATGGCTACACCTTC.